Listed here are 9 T cell receptor beta chains from one sample, sequenced in a study of T cell responses to AZD1222 COVID-19 vaccine. Here immunoSEQ multiplex PCR was the method, and the copy in TCRdb shows in-frame clones only, minus some. The sample holds about 97,000 clones, approximately 90% seen once. The input for sequencing was peripheral blood, taken on day 0 of AZD1222 vaccination. The source of these receptors is an adult in good health.

The rearrangement links TRBV30 to TRBJ1-5; perhaps TRBD1 as D (6 bases). Trimming took 0 bases from V and 6 from J, leaving 18 bases between them. CDR3 length: 16 amino acids. Germline loops: CDR1 GTSNPN, CDR2 SVGIG (reference sequence). CDR3 DNA: TGTGCCTGGAGTGTCCCTGGACAGTTCCTGGGTCAGCCCCAGCATTTT. Protein sequence: CAWSVPGQFLGQPQHF.

This sequence joins TRBV5-1 and TRBJ1-4; maybe TRBD1 (6 bases). The CDR3 contains 14 residues. Trimming took 0 bases from V and 8 from J, leaving 11 bases between them. The germline V gene has CDR1 SGHRS and CDR2 YFSETQ. The CDR3 DNA reads TGCGCCAGCAGCTTGGGACATCAGGGGGAAAAACTGTTTTTT. This sequence encodes CASSLGHQGEKLFF.

For the CDR3, the DNA is TGTGCCAGCAGGGGGTTGGGGGCAAGCAATCAGCCCCAGCATTTT. This gives the protein CASRGLGASNQPQHF. V is TRBV28 and J is TRBJ1-5, with a possible D match to TRBD1 (6 bases). Germline lookup yields CDR1 MDHEN and CDR2 SYDVKM. Deletions cut 6 bases from V and 1 base from J, with 13 bases between. The CDR3 runs to 15 residues.

The J gene is TRBJ1-3, the V gene TRBV28, with D tentatively TRBD1 (5 bases). The germline gives CDR1 MDHEN, CDR2 SYDVKM. The V end was cut by 1 base, the J end by 7 bases, with 11 bases between. The CDR3 runs to 14 residues. CDR3 residues: CASSLFQGSNTIYF. CDR3 nucleotide sequence: TGTGCCAGCAGTTTATTCCAGGGTAGTAACACCATATATTTT.

The chain carries TRBV28 and TRBJ2-1; D uncertain. Per the germline V gene, CDR1 is MDHEN and CDR2 is SYDVKM. The CDR3 extends over 15 amino acids. V gave up 2 bases and J gave up 2 bases, with 10 bases separating them. The CDR3 is CASSLPGGAYNEQFF. In nucleotides, the CDR3 is TGTGCCAGCAGTTTACCCGGCGGAGCCTACAATGAGCAGTTCTTC.

This sequence joins TRBV4-2 and TRBJ2-7; 10 bases match TRBD2. The CDR3 runs to 17 residues. Germline V CDR1 and CDR2: LGHNA, YNFKEQ. V lost 3 bases to trimming and J lost 0 bases; unmatched junction nucleotides: 8. CDR3 coding DNA: TGTGCCAGCAGCCAGGGCGGTAGCGGGGGGATCTCCTACGAGCAGTACTTC. It codes for CASSQGGSGGISYEQYF.

The CDR3 nucleotides read TGTGCCAGCAGCTTGGCTTTGGGGACCATCTACAATGAGCAGTTCTTC. Encoded protein: CASSLALGTIYNEQFF. The genes are TRBV5-4 and TRBJ2-1; D tentatively reads TRBD1 or TRBD2 (5 bases each). CDR1 is SGHNT and CDR2 is YYREEE in the germline V gene (reference sequence). This CDR3 has 16 amino acids. Between the trimmed V and J ends, which lost 0 bases and 3 bases, there was a span of 13 bases.

The table lists this clone with a count of one. The chain employs TRBV7-8 and TRBJ2-5, with D tentatively TRBD2 (6 bases). The V end lost 5 bases, the J end lost 5 bases, and 18 bases lay between the germline ends. Germline CDR1 reads SGHVS; CDR2 reads FQNEAQ. The CDR3 extends over 15 amino acids. The CDR3 is CASSQRAGFGETQYF. The CDR3 DNA sequence: TGTGCCAGCAGCCAGCGGGCGGGATTCGGGGAGACCCAGTACTTC.

The V and J genes are TRBV6-5 and TRBJ1-4; D ambiguous. Germline values: CDR1 MNHEY, CDR2 SVGAGI. The V end lost 6 bases, the J end lost 4 bases, and 12 bases lay between the germline ends. This CDR3 is 14 amino acids long. The CDR3 nucleotides are TGTGCCAGCAGCCGGACGGACTTTAATGAAAAACTGTTTTTT. This gives the protein CASSRTDFNEKLFF.